The 16 T cell receptor beta chains presented below share a single source sample, sequenced in a study of cytomegalovirus exposure and HLA in healthy donors. With 60 Vbeta and 13 Jbeta primers, the PCR was carried out. Only in-frame clones appear in the TCRdb table, and some are missing; sequencing was by immunoSEQ multiplex PCR. The specimen's table records 45,000 to 55,000 clones. The sample was PBMCs. The receptors were sampled from a woman in her fifties or sixties in good health and CMV-seropositive.

V is TRBV2 and J is TRBJ2-7, with D perhaps TRBD2 (6 bases). The CDR3 contains 14 residues. V was cut by 3 bases and J by 2 bases, with 11 bases left in between. CDR1 and CDR2 (germline): SNHLY, FYNNEI. The CDR3 here is CASSDLSGTYEQYF. The DNA for the CDR3 is TGTGCCAGCAGTGACCTTAGCGGTACCTACGAGCAGTACTTC.

The chain links TRBV6-5 to TRBJ2-3, with 10 bases identical to TRBD2. Trimming at V came to 8 bases and at J to 1 base, leaving 3 bases not matched to a gene. Germline CDR1 reads MNHEY; CDR2 reads SVGAGI. The CDR3 totals 14 residues. The CDR3 bases are TGTGCCAGCTTTCTAGCGGGGGGCACAGATACGCAGTATTTT. This encodes CASFLAGGTDTQYF.

The chain recombines TRBV28 with TRBJ2-5; no reliable D call. The DNA end is a closer match to TRBJ2-7, so the J assignment may be wrong. Germline CDR1 reads MDHEN; CDR2 reads SYDVKM. The CDR3 contains 16 residues. The CDR3 protein is CASSLARSLTAYEQYF. In DNA form, the CDR3 reads TGTGCCAGCAGCCTCGCCCGGAGTTTGACTGCTTACGAGCAGTACTTC.

V gene TRBV19 combines with J gene TRBJ2-7; TRBD2 aligns across 9 bases. The CDR3 has 13 residues. V lost 4 bases to trimming and J lost 6 bases; unmatched junction nucleotides: 4. Germline V gives CDR1 LNHDA, CDR2 SQIVND (reference sequence). CDR3 residues: CASSKVAGVEQYF. Here the CDR3 DNA reads TGTGCCAGTAGTAAGGTAGCGGGAGTCGAGCAGTACTTC.

J is TRBJ2-5 and V is TRBV5-1; 8 bases match TRBD1. Germline V gene lookup returns CDR1 SGHRS and CDR2 YFSETQ. This CDR3 contains 16 residues. With V trimmed by 0 bases and J by 4 bases, 8 bases remained unmatched. The CDR3 DNA reads TGCGCCAGCAGCTTGGATCCCAGGGGGCGCAGAGAGACCCAGTACTTC. Residues: CASSLDPRGRRETQYF.

The chain uses TRBV7-2 and TRBJ2-7; D gene uncertain. CDR1 is SGHTA, CDR2 FQGNSA, per germline. V lost 5 bases and J lost 0, with 11 bases in between. The CDR3 runs to 14 residues. CDR3 coding DNA: TGTGCCAGCAGCGCTGACACGATCTCCTACGAGCAGTACTTC. Protein: CASSADTISYEQYF.

CDR3 sequence (DNA): TGCGCCAGCAGCTTGAGCGGGAGCTCCTACAATGAGCAGTTCTTC. The encoded protein is CASSLSGSSYNEQFF. This chain uses TRBV5-1 with TRBJ2-1; the match to TRBD2 covers 8 bases. The CDR3 is made up of 15 amino acids. Unmatched junction bases numbered 0, after V lost 1 base and J lost 0 bases. In germline, CDR1 is SGHRS, CDR2 YFSETQ. Combining the CDR3 with reference TRBV5-1 and TRBJ2-1 gives the whole variable domain KAGVTQTPRYLIKTRGQQVTLSCSPISGHRSVSWYQQTPGQGLQFLFEYFSETQRNKGNFPGRFSGRQFSNSRSEMNVSTLELGDSALYLCASSLSGSSYNEQFFGPGTRLTVL.

The rearrangement links TRBV9 to TRBJ2-7; 10 bases agree with TRBD1. From germline, CDR1 is SGDLS and CDR2 YYNGEE. This CDR3 has 16 amino acids. The V segment lost 3 bases and the J segment 3 bases; nucleotides outside the gene matches: 9. The CDR3 DNA sequence: TGTGCCAGCAGCGCCGGATCCGGGACAGGGGACTACGAGCAGTACTTC. Its protein is CASSAGSGTGDYEQYF.

A word on this clone: Other nucleotide sequences from this sample produce the same CDR3. This chain links TRBV30 with TRBJ2-2, with 8 bases aligning to TRBD2. This CDR3 is 15 amino acids long. Germline CDR1 reads GTSNPN; CDR2 reads SVGIG (reference sequence). V was clipped by 2 bases and J by 6 bases; unmatched bases: 8. CDR3 region: CAWSIAVGRAGELFF. The CDR3 bases are TGTGCCTGGAGTATAGCGGTCGGGAGGGCCGGGGAGCTGTTTTTT.

The CDR3 loop reads CSGDGTGGDGYTF. CDR3 DNA: TGCAGCGGCGACGGGACAGGGGGAGACGGCTACACCTTC. This sequence joins TRBV29-1 and TRBJ1-2; TRBD1 matches 11 bases. The CDR3 runs 13 residues. V trimming: 7 bases; J trimming: 8 bases; junction bases outside the gene matches: 9. Germline-derived CDR1 and CDR2 are SQVTM and ANQGSEA. The variable domain in full, completed from reference TRBV29-1 and TRBJ1-2, reads SAVISQKPSRDICQRGTSLTIQCQVDSQVTMMFWYRQQPGQSLTLIATANQGSEATYESGFVIDKFPISRPNLTFSTLTVSNMSPEDSSIYLCSGDGTGGDGYTFGSGTRLTVV.

The CDR3 region has the DNA TGTGCCAGCAGTTACGGGGGGGAGACCCAGTACTTC. Translated: CASSYGGETQYF. V gene TRBV13 combines with J gene TRBJ2-5; 7 bases agree with TRBD2. CDR1 is PRHDT and CDR2 is FYEKMQ in the germline V gene (reference sequence). Trimming removed 6 bases from V and 5 bases from J; junction bases left unmatched: 3. The CDR3 loop spans 12 amino acids. Complete variable domain (other parts from reference TRBV13 and TRBJ2-5): AAGVIQSPRHLIKEKRETATLKCYPIPRHDTVYWYQQGPGQDPQFLISFYEKMQSDKGSIPDRFSAQQFSDYHSELNMSSLELGDSALYFCASSYGGETQYFGPGTRLLVL.

The V and J genes are TRBV29-1 and TRBJ2-5; TRBD2 matches 8 bases. CDR1 is SQVTM, CDR2 ANQGSEA, per germline. The V and J ends lost 2 bases and 5 bases, in that order; junction bases with no gene match: 10. This CDR3 comprises 15 residues. In DNA, the CDR3 is TGCAGCGTTGAAAAGGCCGGGAGGGCCGGGGAGACCCAGTACTTC. Its protein product is CSVEKAGRAGETQYF.

The gene calls are TRBV4-3 and TRBJ2-1; 11 bases match TRBD2. From germline, CDR1 is LGHNA and CDR2 YSLEER. V dropped 6 bases and J dropped 4; count of bases not matched to a gene: 8. The CDR3 runs to 16 residues. Written as DNA, the CDR3 is TGCGCCAGCAGTTCAAATAGCGGGGGGGCTTACAATGAGCAGTTCTTC. It encodes CASSSNSGGAYNEQFF.

The genes are TRBV5-1 and TRBJ2-5; TRBD2 agrees at 9 bases. Germline CDR1 reads SGHRS; CDR2 reads YFSETQ. The V gene end was trimmed by 0 bases and the J gene end by 5 bases; junction bases not matched to a gene: 14. This CDR3 is 18 amino acids long. The CDR3 DNA follows: TGCGCCAGCAGCTTGGGGTTAGCGGGGGAATCCGGCCGGGAGACCCAGTACTTC. This encodes CASSLGLAGESGRETQYF.

The genes are TRBV30 and TRBJ2-2, with 10 bases matching TRBD2. The germline V gene encodes CDR1 GTSNPN and CDR2 SVGIG (reference sequence). This CDR3 has 16 amino acids. Losses at the gene ends were 3 bases for V and 3 bases for J; bases not matched to a gene: 7. CDR3 DNA sequence: TGTGCCTGGAGCCCTCTAGCGGGAGAATACACCGGGGAGCTGTTTTTT. This gives the protein CAWSPLAGEYTGELFF.

This chain links TRBV5-1 with TRBJ1-2; D perhaps matches TRBD1 (5 bases). There are 13 residues in the CDR3. V lost 3 bases, J lost 2 bases, and 8 bases lay in between. Germline V gene data show CDR1 as SGHRS and CDR2 as YFSETQ. The CDR3 protein is CASSSRANYGYTF. The CDR3 DNA reads TGCGCCAGCAGCTCCAGGGCGAACTATGGCTACACCTTC.